This T cell receptor beta chain was documented in a study of CD8+ T cells in alopecia areata. The treatment denotes: oral pan-JAK inhibitor, 5-10 mg twice daily. On this clone: Its antigen is not identified.

Study-level points and caveats: How baseline CD8+ expansion relates to response remains uncertain (there was one nonresponder). Lesional scalp, especially alopecia totalis/universalis, showed higher clonality than normal scalp. Throughout tofacitinib, many expanded lesional clones continued to persist in scalp and blood.

Extraction and reverse transcription of RNA yielded cDNA as the sequencing template. TCRdb keeps only in-frame clones here, not all; method: immunoSEQ multiplex PCR. The table shows tens of thousands of clones, with roughly 46% occurring only once. The length of the CDR3 is 13 residues. Per the germline V gene, CDR1 is KGHSH and CDR2 is LQKENI. Trimming left V 8 bases short and J 0 bases short, with 11 bases between. This sample comprised CD8+ T cells sorted from blood, obtained at approximately week 36, from a patient treated with tofacitinib. This receptor was obtained from a human donor with alopecia areata. The chain employs TRBV18 and TRBJ2-7; TRBD2 is a possible D gene (5 bases). CDR3 protein: CASRGLPSYEQYF. The CDR3 region has the DNA TGTGCCAGCAGAGGACTCCCCTCCTACGAGCAGTACTTC.